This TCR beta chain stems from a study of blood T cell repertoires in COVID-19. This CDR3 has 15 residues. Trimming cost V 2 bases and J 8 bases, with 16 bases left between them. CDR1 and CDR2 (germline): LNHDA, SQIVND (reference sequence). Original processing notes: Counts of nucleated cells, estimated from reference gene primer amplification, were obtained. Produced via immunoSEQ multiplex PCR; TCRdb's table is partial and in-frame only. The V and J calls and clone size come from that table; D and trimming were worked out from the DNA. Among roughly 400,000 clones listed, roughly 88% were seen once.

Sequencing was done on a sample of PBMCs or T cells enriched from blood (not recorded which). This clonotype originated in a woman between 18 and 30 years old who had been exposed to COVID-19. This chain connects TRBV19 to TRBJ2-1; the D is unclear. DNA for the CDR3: TGTGCCAGTAGTATATCCCACCCCCGAGCTGATGAGCAGTTCTTC. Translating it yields CASSISHPRADEQFF.